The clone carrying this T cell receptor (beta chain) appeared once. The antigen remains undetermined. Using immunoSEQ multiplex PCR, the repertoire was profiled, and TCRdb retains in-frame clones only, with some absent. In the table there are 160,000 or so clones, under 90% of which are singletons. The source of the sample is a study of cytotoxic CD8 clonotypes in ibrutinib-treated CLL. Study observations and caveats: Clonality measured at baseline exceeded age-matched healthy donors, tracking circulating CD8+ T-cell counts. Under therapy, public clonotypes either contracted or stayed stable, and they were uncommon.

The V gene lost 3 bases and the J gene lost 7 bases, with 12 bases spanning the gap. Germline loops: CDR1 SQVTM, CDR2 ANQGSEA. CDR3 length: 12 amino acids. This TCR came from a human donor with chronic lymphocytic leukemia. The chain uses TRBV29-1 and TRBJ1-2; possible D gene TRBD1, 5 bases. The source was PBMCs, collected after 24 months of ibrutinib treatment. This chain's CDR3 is CSVDRQGFGYTF. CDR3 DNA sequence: TGCAGCGTTGACCGGCAGGGCTTTGGCTACACCTTC. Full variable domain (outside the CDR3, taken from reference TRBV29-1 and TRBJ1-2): SAVISQKPSRDICQRGTSLTIQCQVDSQVTMMFWYRQQPGQSLTLIATANQGSEATYESGFVIDKFPISRPNLTFSTLTVSNMSPEDSSIYLCSVDRQGFGYTFGSGTRLTVV.